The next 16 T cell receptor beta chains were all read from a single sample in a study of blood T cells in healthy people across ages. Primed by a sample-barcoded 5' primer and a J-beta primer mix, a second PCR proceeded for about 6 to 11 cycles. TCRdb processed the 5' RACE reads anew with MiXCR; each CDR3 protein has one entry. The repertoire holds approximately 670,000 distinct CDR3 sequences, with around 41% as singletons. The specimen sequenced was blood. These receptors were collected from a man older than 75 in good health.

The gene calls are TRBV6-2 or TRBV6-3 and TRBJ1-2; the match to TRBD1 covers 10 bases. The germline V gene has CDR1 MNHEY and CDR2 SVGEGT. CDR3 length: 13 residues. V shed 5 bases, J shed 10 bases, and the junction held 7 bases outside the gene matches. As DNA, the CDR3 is TGTGCCAGCAGTCCCCAGGACAGGGGGAACTACACCTTC. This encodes CASSPQDRGNYTF.

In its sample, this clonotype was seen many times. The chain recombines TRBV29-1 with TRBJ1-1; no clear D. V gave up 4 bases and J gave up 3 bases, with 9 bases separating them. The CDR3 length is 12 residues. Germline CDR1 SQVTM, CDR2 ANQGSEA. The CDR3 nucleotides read TGCAGCGTTGGGGGAGGTGACACTGAAGCTTTCTTT. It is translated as CSVGGGDTEAFF.

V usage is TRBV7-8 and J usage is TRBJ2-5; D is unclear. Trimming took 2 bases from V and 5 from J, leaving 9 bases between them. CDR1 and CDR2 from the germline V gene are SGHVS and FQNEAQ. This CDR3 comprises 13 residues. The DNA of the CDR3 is TGTGCCAGCAGCTTATTCGTTGTGGAGACCCAGTACTTC. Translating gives CASSLFVVETQYF.

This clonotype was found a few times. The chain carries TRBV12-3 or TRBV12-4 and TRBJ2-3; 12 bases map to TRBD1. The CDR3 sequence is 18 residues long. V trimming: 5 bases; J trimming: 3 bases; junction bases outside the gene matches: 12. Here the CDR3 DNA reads TGTGCCAGCAGTAGTACCGGGACAGGGGGCAGTATGACAGATACGCAGTATTTT. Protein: CASSSTGTGGSMTDTQYF.

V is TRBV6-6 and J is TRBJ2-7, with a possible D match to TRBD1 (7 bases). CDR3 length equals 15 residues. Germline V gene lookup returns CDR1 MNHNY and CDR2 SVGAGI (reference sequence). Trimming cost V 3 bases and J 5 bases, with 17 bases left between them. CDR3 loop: CASSYGSGGFDEQYF. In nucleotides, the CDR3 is TGTGCCAGCAGTTATGGGTCAGGGGGGTTTGACGAGCAGTACTTC.

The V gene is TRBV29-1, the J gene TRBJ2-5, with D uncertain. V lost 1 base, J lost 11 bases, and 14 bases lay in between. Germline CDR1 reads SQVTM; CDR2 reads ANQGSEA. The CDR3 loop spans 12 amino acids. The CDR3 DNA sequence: TGCAGCGTTGAAGGCACCGCAGGTGGGCAGTACTTC. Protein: CSVEGTAGGQYF.

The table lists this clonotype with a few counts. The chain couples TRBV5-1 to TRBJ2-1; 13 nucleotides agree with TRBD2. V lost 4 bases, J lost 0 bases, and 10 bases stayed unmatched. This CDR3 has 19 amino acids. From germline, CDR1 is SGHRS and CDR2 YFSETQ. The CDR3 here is CASSRGLGLAGVSYNEQFF. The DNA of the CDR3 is TGCGCCAGCAGCAGGGGACTAGGACTAGCGGGGGTCTCCTACAATGAGCAGTTCTTC. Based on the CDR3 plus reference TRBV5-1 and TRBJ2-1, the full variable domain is KAGVTQTPRYLIKTRGQQVTLSCSPISGHRSVSWYQQTPGQGLQFLFEYFSETQRNKGNFPGRFSGRQFSNSRSEMNVSTLELGDSALYLCASSRGLGLAGVSYNEQFFGPGTRLTVL.

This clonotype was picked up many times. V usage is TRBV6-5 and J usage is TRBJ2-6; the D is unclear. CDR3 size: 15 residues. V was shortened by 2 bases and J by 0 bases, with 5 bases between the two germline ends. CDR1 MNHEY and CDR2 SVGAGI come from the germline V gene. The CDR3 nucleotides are TGTGCCAGCAGTTACGGGGACTCTGGGGCCAACGTCCTGACTTTC. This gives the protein CASSYGDSGANVLTF.

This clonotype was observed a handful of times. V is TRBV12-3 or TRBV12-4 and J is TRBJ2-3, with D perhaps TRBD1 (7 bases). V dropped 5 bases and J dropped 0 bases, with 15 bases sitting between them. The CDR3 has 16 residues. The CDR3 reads CASSVAQGGSTDTQYF. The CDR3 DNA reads TGTGCCAGCAGTGTGGCCCAGGGGGGTAGCACAGATACGCAGTATTTT.

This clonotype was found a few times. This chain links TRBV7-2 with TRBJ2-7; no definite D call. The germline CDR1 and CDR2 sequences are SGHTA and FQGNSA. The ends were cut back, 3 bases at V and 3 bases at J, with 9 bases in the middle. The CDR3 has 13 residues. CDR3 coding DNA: TGTGCCAGCAGCTTGGAAGAGAACTACGAGCAGTACTTC. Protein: CASSLEENYEQYF. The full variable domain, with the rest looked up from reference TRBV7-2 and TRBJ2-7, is GAGVSQSPSNKVTEKGKDVELRCDPISGHTALYWYRQSLGQGLEFLIYFQGNSAPDKSGLPSDRFSAERTGGSVSTLTIQRTQQEDSAVYLCASSLEENYEQYFGPGTRLTVT.

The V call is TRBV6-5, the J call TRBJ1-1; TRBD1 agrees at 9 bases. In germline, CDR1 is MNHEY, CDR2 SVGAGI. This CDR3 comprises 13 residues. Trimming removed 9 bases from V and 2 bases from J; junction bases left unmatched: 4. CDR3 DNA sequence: TGTGCCAGTAACAGGGGGCGCAACACTGAAGCTTTCTTT. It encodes CASNRGRNTEAFF.

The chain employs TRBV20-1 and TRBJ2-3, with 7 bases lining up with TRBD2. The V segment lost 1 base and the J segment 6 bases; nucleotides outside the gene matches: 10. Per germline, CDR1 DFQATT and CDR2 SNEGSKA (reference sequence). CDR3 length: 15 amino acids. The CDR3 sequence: CSARVGRGYVDTQYF. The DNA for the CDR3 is TGCAGTGCTAGAGTCGGGCGGGGGTATGTTGATACGCAGTATTTT.

The CDR3: CASSHLTGMNTEAFF. The CDR3 DNA follows: TGTGCCAGCAGCCACCTGACAGGCATGAACACTGAAGCTTTCTTT. V gene TRBV7-9 combines with J gene TRBJ1-1, with D perhaps matching TRBD1 (6 bases). Germline-derived CDR1 and CDR2 are SEHNR and FQNEAQ (reference sequence). CDR3 length: 15 residues. V lost 5 bases, J lost 0 bases, and 13 bases lay in between.

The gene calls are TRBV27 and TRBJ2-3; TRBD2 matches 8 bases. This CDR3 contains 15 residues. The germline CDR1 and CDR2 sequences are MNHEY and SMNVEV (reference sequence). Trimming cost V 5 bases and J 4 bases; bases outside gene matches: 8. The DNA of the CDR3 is TGTGCCAGCAGTCCCCCGGGACTAGGTGCAGATACGCAGTATTTT. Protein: CASSPPGLGADTQYF.

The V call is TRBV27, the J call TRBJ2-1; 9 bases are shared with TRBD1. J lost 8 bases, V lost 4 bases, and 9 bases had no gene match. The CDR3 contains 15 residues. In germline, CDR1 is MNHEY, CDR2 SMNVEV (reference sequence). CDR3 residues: CASSSPGQGRDEQFF. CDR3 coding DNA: TGTGCCAGCAGTTCTCCGGGACAGGGTAGGGATGAGCAGTTCTTC.

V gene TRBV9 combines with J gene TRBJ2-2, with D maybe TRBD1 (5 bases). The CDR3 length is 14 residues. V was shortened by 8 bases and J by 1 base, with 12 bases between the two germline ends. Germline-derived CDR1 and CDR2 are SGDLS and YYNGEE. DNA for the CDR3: TGTGCCAGTACAACAGGTCTGAACACCGGGGAGCTGTTTTTT. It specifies CASTTGLNTGELFF.